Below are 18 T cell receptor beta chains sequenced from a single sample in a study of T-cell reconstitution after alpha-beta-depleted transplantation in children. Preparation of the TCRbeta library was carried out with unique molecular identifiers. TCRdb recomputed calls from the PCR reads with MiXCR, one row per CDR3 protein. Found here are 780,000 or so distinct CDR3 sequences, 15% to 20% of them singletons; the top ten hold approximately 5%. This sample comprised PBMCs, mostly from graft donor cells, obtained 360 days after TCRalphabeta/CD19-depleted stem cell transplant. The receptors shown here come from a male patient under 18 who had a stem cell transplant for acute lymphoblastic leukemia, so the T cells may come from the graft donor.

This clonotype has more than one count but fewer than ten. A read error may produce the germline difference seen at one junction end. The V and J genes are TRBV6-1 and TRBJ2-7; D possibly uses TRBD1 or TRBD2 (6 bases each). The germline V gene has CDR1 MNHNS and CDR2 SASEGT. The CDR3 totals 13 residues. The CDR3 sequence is CTCRRGESYEQYF. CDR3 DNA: TGCACCTGTAGAAGGGGGGAGTCCTACGAGCAGTACTTC.

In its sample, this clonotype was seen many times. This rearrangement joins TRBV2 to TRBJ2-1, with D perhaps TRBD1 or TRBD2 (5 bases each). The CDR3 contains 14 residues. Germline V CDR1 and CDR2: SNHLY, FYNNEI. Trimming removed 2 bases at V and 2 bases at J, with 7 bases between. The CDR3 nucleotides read TGTGCCAGCAGTGAACAGGGACCCTACAATGAGCAGTTCTTC. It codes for CASSEQGPYNEQFF.

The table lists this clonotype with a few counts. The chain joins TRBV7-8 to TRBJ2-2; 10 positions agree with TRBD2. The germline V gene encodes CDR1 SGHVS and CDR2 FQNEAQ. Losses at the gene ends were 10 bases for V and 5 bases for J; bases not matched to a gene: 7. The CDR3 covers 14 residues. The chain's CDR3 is CATKLAGLTGELFF. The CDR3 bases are TGTGCCACCAAACTAGCGGGGCTAACCGGGGAGCTGTTTTTT.

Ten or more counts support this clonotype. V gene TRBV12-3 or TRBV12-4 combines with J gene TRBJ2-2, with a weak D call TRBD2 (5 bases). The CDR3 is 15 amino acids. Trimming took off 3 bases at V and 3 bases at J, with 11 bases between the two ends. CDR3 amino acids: CASSFRGKDTGELFF. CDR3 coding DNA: TGTGCCAGCAGTTTCCGGGGAAAGGACACCGGGGAGCTGTTTTTT.

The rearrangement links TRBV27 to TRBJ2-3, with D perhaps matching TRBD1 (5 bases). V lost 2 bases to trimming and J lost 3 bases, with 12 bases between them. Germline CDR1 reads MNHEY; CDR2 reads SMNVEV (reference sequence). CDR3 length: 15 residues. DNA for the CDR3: TGTGCCAGCAGTTTAGGGGCCCTCGGGACAGATACGCAGTATTTT. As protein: CASSLGALGTDTQYF.

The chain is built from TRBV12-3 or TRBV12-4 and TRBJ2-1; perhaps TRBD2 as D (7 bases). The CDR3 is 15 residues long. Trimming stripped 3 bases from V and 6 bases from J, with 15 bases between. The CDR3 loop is CASSLGGLPFNEQFF. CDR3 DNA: TGTGCCAGCAGTTTGGGGGGGCTCCCTTTCAATGAGCAGTTCTTC.

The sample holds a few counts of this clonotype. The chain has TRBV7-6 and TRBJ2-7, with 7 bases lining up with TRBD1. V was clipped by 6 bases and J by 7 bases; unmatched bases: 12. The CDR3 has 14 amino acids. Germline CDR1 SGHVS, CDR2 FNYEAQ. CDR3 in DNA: TGTGCCAGCAGTACTACACAGGGGTTTGGGGAGCAGTACTTC. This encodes CASSTTQGFGEQYF. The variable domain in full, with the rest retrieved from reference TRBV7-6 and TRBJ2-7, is GAGVSQSPRYKVTKRGQDVALRCDPISGHVSLYWYRQALGQGPEFLTYFNYEAQQDKSGLPNDRFSAERPEGSISTLTIQRTEQRDSAMYRCASSTTQGFGEQYFGPGTRLTVT.

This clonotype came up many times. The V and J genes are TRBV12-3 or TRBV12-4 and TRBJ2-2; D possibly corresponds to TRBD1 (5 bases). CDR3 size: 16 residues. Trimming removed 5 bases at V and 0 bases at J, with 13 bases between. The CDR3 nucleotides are TGTGCCAGCAGTCCCCTTCAGGGCCCGAACACCGGGGAGCTGTTTTTT. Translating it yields CASSPLQGPNTGELFF.

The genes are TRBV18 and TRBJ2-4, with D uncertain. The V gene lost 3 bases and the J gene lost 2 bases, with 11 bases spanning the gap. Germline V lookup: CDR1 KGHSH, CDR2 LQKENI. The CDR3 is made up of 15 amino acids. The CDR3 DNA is TGTGCCAGCTCACCCCTTGGGTTATCCAAAAACATTCAGTACTTC. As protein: CASSPLGLSKNIQYF.

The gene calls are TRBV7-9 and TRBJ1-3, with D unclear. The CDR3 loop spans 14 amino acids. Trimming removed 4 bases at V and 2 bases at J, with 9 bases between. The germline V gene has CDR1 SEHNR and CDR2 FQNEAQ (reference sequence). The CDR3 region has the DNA TGTGCCAGCAGCTCCCGATTCCCTGGAAACACCATATATTTT. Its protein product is CASSSRFPGNTIYF.

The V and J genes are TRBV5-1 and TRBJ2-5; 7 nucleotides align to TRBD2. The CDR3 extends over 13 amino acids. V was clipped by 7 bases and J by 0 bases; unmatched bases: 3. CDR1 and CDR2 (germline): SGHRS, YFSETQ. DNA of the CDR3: TGCGCCAGCCGGGACTATCACCAAGAGACCCAGTACTTC. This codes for CASRDYHQETQYF.

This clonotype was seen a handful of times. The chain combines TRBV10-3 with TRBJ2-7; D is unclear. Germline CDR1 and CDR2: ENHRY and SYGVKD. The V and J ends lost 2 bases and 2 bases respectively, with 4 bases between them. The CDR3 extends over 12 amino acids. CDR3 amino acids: CAISEGTYEQYF. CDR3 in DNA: TGTGCCATCAGTGAGGGGACCTACGAGCAGTACTTC.

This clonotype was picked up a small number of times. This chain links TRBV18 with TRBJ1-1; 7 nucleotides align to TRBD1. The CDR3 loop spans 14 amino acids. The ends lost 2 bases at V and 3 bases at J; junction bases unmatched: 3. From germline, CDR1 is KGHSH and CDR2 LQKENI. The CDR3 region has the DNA TGTGCCAGCTCACCAAGGGGGCGAGACACTGAAGCTTTCTTT. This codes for CASSPRGRDTEAFF.

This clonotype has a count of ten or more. CDR3 in amino acids: CASSSELIPPDTQYF. CDR3 in DNA: TGTGCCAGCAGCTCAGAACTGATACCCCCAGATACGCAGTATTTT. The chain is built from TRBV11-2 and TRBJ2-3, with D unresolved. The V end lost 4 bases, the J end lost 4 bases, and 15 bases lay between the germline ends. This CDR3 is 15 amino acids long. Germline lookup yields CDR1 SGHAT and CDR2 FQNNGV.

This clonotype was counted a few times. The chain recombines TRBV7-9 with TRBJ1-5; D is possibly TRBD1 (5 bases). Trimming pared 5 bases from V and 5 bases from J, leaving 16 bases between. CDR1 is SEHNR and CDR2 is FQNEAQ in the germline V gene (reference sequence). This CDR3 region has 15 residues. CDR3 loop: CASSPQGLGDQPQHF. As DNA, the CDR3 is TGTGCCAGCAGCCCGCAGGGATTAGGGGATCAGCCCCAGCATTTT.

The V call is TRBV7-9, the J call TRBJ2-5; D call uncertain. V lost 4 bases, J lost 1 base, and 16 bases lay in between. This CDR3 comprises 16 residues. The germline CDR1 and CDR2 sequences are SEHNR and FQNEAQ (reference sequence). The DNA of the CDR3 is TGTGCCAGCAGCTCAAAAATAGGCCCCCTCCAAGAGACCCAGTACTTC. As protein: CASSSKIGPLQETQYF.

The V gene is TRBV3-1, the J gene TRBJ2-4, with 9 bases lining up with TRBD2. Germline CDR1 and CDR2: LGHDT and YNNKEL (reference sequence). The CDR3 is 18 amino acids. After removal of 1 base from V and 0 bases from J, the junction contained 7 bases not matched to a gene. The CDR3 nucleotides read TGTGCCAGCAGCCAAGGGATGGGACTAGCATTAGCCAAAAACATTCAGTACTTC. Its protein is CASSQGMGLALAKNIQYF.

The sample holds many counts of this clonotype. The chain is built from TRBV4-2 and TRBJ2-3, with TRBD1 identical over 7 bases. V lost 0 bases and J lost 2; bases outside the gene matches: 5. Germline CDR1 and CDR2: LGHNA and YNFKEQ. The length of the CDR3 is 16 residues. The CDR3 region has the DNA TGTGCCAGCAGCCAAGATTCGGGACAGACCACAGATACGCAGTATTTT. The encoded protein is CASSQDSGQTTDTQYF.